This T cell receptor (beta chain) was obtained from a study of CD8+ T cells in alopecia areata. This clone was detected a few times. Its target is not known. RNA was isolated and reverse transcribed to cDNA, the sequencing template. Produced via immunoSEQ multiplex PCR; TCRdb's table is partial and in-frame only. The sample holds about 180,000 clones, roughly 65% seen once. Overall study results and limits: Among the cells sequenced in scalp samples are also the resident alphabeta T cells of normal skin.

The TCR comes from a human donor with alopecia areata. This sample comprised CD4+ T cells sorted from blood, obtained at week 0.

In DNA form, the CDR3 reads TGTGCCACCAGCCCGCCGCATCAGCCCCAGCATTTT. Its protein product is CATSPPHQPQHF. V and J are TRBV15 and TRBJ1-5, with D unresolved. Germline values: CDR1 LNHNV, CDR2 YYDKDF (reference sequence). CDR3 size: 12 residues. The germline V and J ends were trimmed by 5 bases and 5 bases, with 7 bases remaining between them.